The 6 T cell receptor beta chains presented below share a single source sample, sequenced in a study of T cells after yellow fever vaccination (dated by TCRdb to about 2019). The library came from 5' RACE. Data came from an Illumina HiSeq 2500. TCRdb's own reprocessing of the public reads used fastp at Q25 and MiXCR and kept productive beta chains. One record per CDR3 amino acid sequence lists the most common genes and DNA. Present in this sample are about 160,000 distinct CDR3 sequences, around 7.3% of which were seen just once. Roughly 2.5% of the sample is in the top ten clones. Sample treatment or condition, as interpreted from the label and publication: live attenuated yellow fever vaccine strain. Sample: CD4+ T cells sorted from PBMCs, taken about 5 days after the first yellow fever vaccination. These receptors were taken from a man younger than 35 who received the YFV17D yellow fever vaccine.

This clonotype has ten or more counts. The rearrangement uses TRBV7-2 and TRBJ2-4, with 7 bases that match TRBD2. From germline, CDR1 is SGHTA and CDR2 FQGNSA. The CDR3 consists of 14 residues. Trimming cost V 5 bases and J 3 bases; bases outside gene matches: 4. The CDR3 nucleotides are TGTGCCAGCAGCGGCCGGGGGGTCAAAAACATTCAGTACTTC. This translates into CASSGRGVKNIQYF. Full variable domain (missing parts from reference TRBV7-2 and TRBJ2-4): GAGVSQSPSNKVTEKGKDVELRCDPISGHTALYWYRQSLGQGLEFLIYFQGNSAPDKSGLPSDRFSAERTGGSVSTLTIQRTQQEDSAVYLCASSGRGVKNIQYFGAGTRLSVL.

This clonotype appeared many times. This chain uses TRBV12-3 or TRBV12-4 with TRBJ2-3; the D is unclear. The V end was cut by 1 base, the J end by 5 bases, with 7 bases between. CDR3 size: 13 residues. For the CDR3, the DNA is TGTGCCAGCAGTTTAGAACGACTAGATACGCAGTATTTT. Translation: CASSLERLDTQYF.

This clonotype has ten or more counts. The chain combines TRBV5-1 with TRBJ2-3; 10 bases are shared with TRBD1. This CDR3 comprises 15 residues. Losses at the gene ends were 4 bases for V and 1 base for J; bases not matched to a gene: 3. Germline loops: CDR1 SGHRS, CDR2 YFSETQ. CDR3 coding DNA: TGCGCCAGCAGCCTGACAGGGGGCGGCACAGATACGCAGTATTTT. This sequence encodes CASSLTGGGTDTQYF.

This clonotype was found a few times. The V call is TRBV18, the J call TRBJ1-2, with D perhaps matching TRBD1 (5 bases). CDR1 KGHSH and CDR2 LQKENI come from the germline V gene. The CDR3 contains 13 residues. V dropped 4 bases and J dropped 3 bases, with 9 bases sitting between them. The CDR3 region is CASSQTADYGYTF. The DNA for the CDR3 is TGTGCCAGCTCACAGACAGCCGACTATGGCTACACCTTC.

This clonotype has at least ten counts. The chain couples TRBV12-3 or TRBV12-4 to TRBJ2-2, with D possibly called TRBD1 or TRBD2 (5 bases each). The CDR3 has 17 residues. Trimming removed 6 bases from V and 0 bases from J, with 17 bases in between. The CDR3 is CASRGTLGKSNTGELFF. The DNA of the CDR3 is TGTGCCAGCAGGGGGACGCTGGGAAAGTCGAACACCGGGGAGCTGTTTTTT.

V usage is TRBV20-1 and J usage is TRBJ2-7, with a tentative D call TRBD2 (6 bases). Trimming pared 0 bases from V and 0 bases from J, leaving 15 bases between. The CDR3 spans 16 residues. Germline V gives CDR1 DFQATT, CDR2 SNEGSKA (reference sequence). The CDR3 sequence is CSARDPSGSSSYEQYF. Written as DNA, the CDR3 is TGCAGTGCTAGAGATCCGAGCGGGTCGAGCTCCTACGAGCAGTACTTC.